This paragraph reports one T cell receptor (beta chain). What it binds is unknown. The data stem from a study of T cells in localized non-small cell lung cancer. The repertoire was sequenced with immunoSEQ multiplex PCR; TCRdb's copy has only in-frame clones and lacks some. The table shows about 78,000 clones, with about 83% occurring only once. V lost 7 bases to trimming and J lost 0 bases, with 10 bases between them. This CDR3 comprises 13 residues. Per the germline V gene, CDR1 is LNHDA and CDR2 is SQIVND (reference sequence). Overall study findings and caveats: It was uninvolved adjacent lung that showed the highest T cell clonality, exceeding tumor. For the top 100 tumor clones, a median around 61 also appeared in adjacent lung. Sequencing, confined to only one tumor region, leaves heterogeneity possible.

V gene TRBV19 combines with J gene TRBJ2-7; perhaps TRBD1 as D (6 bases). The sample here was peripheral blood, taken before any cancer treatment. The receptor comes from a man aged 40-75 years with stage I lung adenocarcinoma. The CDR3 spells CASKPGDSYEQYF. CDR3 DNA: TGTGCCAGTAAGCCAGGGGACTCCTACGAGCAGTACTTC. Supplemented by reference TRBV19 and TRBJ2-7, the full variable domain reads DGGITQSPKYLFRKEGQNVTLSCEQNLNHDAMYWYRQDPGQGLRLIYYSQIVNDFQKGDIAEGYSVSREKKESFPLTVTSAQKNPTAFYLCASKPGDSYEQYFGPGTRLTVT.